The 21 T cell receptor beta chains below all came from one sample that was sequenced in a study of T cell repertoires in cytomegalovirus infection (dated by TCRdb to the late 2010s). TCRdb names Illumina HiSeq 1500 as the instrument used. TCRdb reanalyzed the raw reads on its own, using fastp at Q25 for trimming and MiXCR for clone calling, and kept in-frame beta chains. Each record represents a unique CDR3 protein, reported with the most common genes and DNA among its rows. The table for this sample lists about 160,000 distinct CDR3 sequences; about a fifth of them were counted only once. The top ten hold around a quarter of the sample. The treatment or condition label of this sample denotes: in vitro stimulation with specific CMV peptide epitopes to enrich CMV-specific T cells. Their antigen targets remain unknown. The sequences come from CD8+ T cells from cultured PBMCs, collected from culture after CMV antigen stimulation. Receptor source: a human donor in good health (CMV status not recorded). Some clones in this sample may be carry-over from other donors' samples.

This clonotype came up a few times. The chain joins TRBV7-2 to TRBJ2-7; TRBD1 agrees at 8 bases. Unmatched junction bases numbered 6, after V lost 8 bases and J lost 0 bases. Germline-derived CDR1 and CDR2 are SGHTA and FQGNSA. The CDR3 is 14 residues long. CDR3 protein: CASLPDRGSYEQYF. The DNA for the CDR3 is TGTGCCAGCCTACCCGACAGGGGCTCCTACGAGCAGTACTTC.

The sample holds a few counts of this clonotype. In DNA form, the CDR3 reads TGTGCCAGCAGCGTCGGGACGGTCGGACAAGAGACCCAGTACTTC. Protein product: CASSVGTVGQETQYF. The chain couples TRBV12-3 or TRBV12-4 to TRBJ2-5; possibly TRBD1 or TRBD2 for D (5 bases each). The CDR3 length is 15 residues. Deletions cut 6 bases from V and 2 bases from J, with 16 bases between.

This clonotype was counted many times. The V and J genes are TRBV7-8 and TRBJ2-7, with 9 nucleotides matching TRBD1. After removal of 4 bases from V and 7 bases from J, the junction contained 11 bases not matched to a gene. This CDR3 comprises 15 residues. Germline-derived CDR1 and CDR2 are SGHVS and FQNEAQ. CDR3 nucleotides: TGTGCCAGCAGCTCCACCGACAGGGGGACACGGGAGCAGTACTTC. Translated, it gives CASSSTDRGTREQYF.

This clonotype appeared many times. The V and J genes are TRBV12-3 or TRBV12-4 and TRBJ1-1; no firm D call. CDR3 size: 11 residues. V lost 3 bases and J lost 10, with 9 bases in between. The CDR3 spells CASSFSARAFF. CDR3 nucleotides: TGTGCCAGCAGTTTTTCGGCTAGAGCTTTCTTT.

The sample holds a few counts of this clonotype. The chain carries TRBV7-2 and TRBJ2-5, with a weak D call TRBD2 (6 bases). This CDR3 comprises 15 residues. Looked up from germline, CDR1 is SGHTA and CDR2 is FQGNSA. V lost 5 bases, J lost 1 base, and 14 bases lay in between. The CDR3 DNA reads TGTGCCAGCAGCCCCTTGGAGGGGCCCCAAGAGACCCAGTACTTC. Its translation is CASSPLEGPQETQYF.

This clonotype has only a few counts. The gene calls are TRBV11-2 and TRBJ1-1; possibly TRBD1 for D (5 bases). Germline CDR1 and CDR2: SGHAT and FQNNGV. CDR3 length: 15 amino acids. Trimming pared 3 bases from V and 0 bases from J, leaving 11 bases between. The CDR3 bases are TGTGCCAGCAGCTTGGTGGGACGTCTGAACACTGAAGCTTTCTTT. Encoded protein: CASSLVGRLNTEAFF.

The V and J genes are TRBV6-2 or TRBV6-3 and TRBJ2-5; 7 positions agree with TRBD1. V shed 2 bases, J shed 0 bases, and the junction held 3 bases outside the gene matches. The germline V gene encodes CDR1 MNHEY and CDR2 SVGEGT. This CDR3 spans 15 amino acids. The CDR3 DNA follows: TGTGCCAGCAGTTACCGAGGGGGCCACCAAGAGACCCAGTACTTC. Amino acids: CASSYRGGHQETQYF.

This clonotype was picked up a small number of times. The CDR3 here is CASSYYEAGYGYTF. The CDR3 DNA sequence: TGTGCCAGCAGTTACTATGAGGCAGGGTACGGCTACACCTTC. The chain joins TRBV6-2 or TRBV6-3 to TRBJ1-2; the D gene is possibly TRBD1 (5 bases). This CDR3 is 14 amino acids long. Germline-derived CDR1 and CDR2 are MNHEY and SVGEGT. V was trimmed by 1 base and J by 8 bases, leaving 14 bases between them.

V usage is TRBV6-1 and J usage is TRBJ2-7; D gene uncertain. CDR1 and CDR2 from the germline V gene are MNHNS and SASEGT. This CDR3 is 10 amino acids long. V gave up 10 bases and J gave up 5 bases, with 9 bases separating them. Written as DNA, the CDR3 is TGTGCCACCGGGTGGAACGAGCAGTACTTC. Its translation: CATGWNEQYF.

The chain joins TRBV7-8 to TRBJ2-5; D is ambiguous. Trimming took off 6 bases at V and 1 base at J, with 18 bases between the two ends. Germline loops: CDR1 SGHVS, CDR2 FQNEAQ. This CDR3 has 16 amino acids. CDR3 nucleotides: TGTGCCAGCAGACCCCACTCCGCGCTGCTCCAAGAGACCCAGTACTTC. Translated: CASRPHSALLQETQYF.

The chain recombines TRBV7-8 with TRBJ2-2; 7 positions agree with TRBD1. From germline, CDR1 is SGHVS and CDR2 FQNEAQ. Trimming cost V 5 bases and J 8 bases; bases outside gene matches: 14. This CDR3 region has 16 residues. CDR3 region: CASSLRDRAFAGELFF. The CDR3, as DNA: TGTGCCAGCAGCCTTCGGGACAGAGCTTTTGCTGGGGAGCTGTTTTTT.

This clonotype was detected a few times. This chain uses TRBV19 with TRBJ1-1; D possibly corresponds to TRBD1 (5 bases). Germline V CDR1 and CDR2: LNHDA, SQIVND (reference sequence). This CDR3 is built from 14 residues. With 1 base removed from V and 4 bases from J, the gap between germline ends came to 10 bases. The CDR3 loop reads CASSIGLGVTEAFF. In DNA, the CDR3 is TGTGCCAGTAGTATAGGTCTAGGGGTCACTGAAGCTTTCTTT.

J is TRBJ1-5 and V is TRBV7-6; TRBD1 aligns across 7 bases. CDR1 is SGHVS, CDR2 FNYEAQ, per germline. Losses at the gene ends were 0 bases for V and 4 bases for J; bases not matched to a gene: 6. This CDR3 spans 16 amino acids. The CDR3 region has the DNA TGTGCCAGCAGCTTAGCGGTAGGACAGGATAATCAGCCCCAGCATTTT. Protein sequence: CASSLAVGQDNQPQHF.

This clonotype has more than one count but fewer than ten. The chain links TRBV7-6 to TRBJ1-1, with 8 bases aligning to TRBD1. The junction had 8 bases not matched to a gene; V was cut back by 4 bases and J by 4 bases. This CDR3 has 15 amino acids. Germline values: CDR1 SGHVS, CDR2 FNYEAQ. The CDR3 nucleotides read TGTGCCAGCAGCTCGACGACAGGGGTGGGCACTGAAGCTTTCTTT. The encoded protein is CASSSTTGVGTEAFF.

This clonotype was counted a few times. V is TRBV11-2 and J is TRBJ2-3; possibly TRBD1 for D (6 bases). The CDR3 is made up of 14 amino acids. V lost 4 bases and J lost 2, with 10 bases in between. In germline, CDR1 is SGHAT, CDR2 FQNNGV. DNA of the CDR3: TGTGCCAGCAGCTCCTGGACAGACACAGATACGCAGTATTTT. It translates to CASSSWTDTDTQYF.

In this sample, this clonotype turned up a few times. The chain couples TRBV4-2 to TRBJ2-7; the D call may be TRBD1 or TRBD2 (6 bases each). This CDR3 is 16 amino acids long. Germline values: CDR1 LGHNA, CDR2 YNFKEQ. V dropped 4 bases and J dropped 2 bases, with 18 bases sitting between them. The DNA for the CDR3 is TGTGCCAGCAGCCCGTTCGCCGGGGGCACACCCTACGAGCAGTACTTC. Protein sequence: CASSPFAGGTPYEQYF.

The V and J genes are TRBV7-6 and TRBJ1-5; the D is unclear. The germline CDR1 and CDR2 sequences are SGHVS and FNYEAQ. CDR3 length: 13 amino acids. Trimming shortened V by 5 bases and J by 3 bases, and 8 bases separated the two germline ends. The CDR3 here is CASSPRFNQPQHF. In DNA form, the CDR3 reads TGTGCCAGCAGCCCCCGCTTCAATCAGCCCCAGCATTTT.

V gene TRBV12-3 or TRBV12-4 combines with J gene TRBJ2-1; TRBD2 matches 8 bases. The CDR3 length is 16 residues. V dropped 4 bases and J dropped 5; count of bases not matched to a gene: 10. For the CDR3, the DNA is TGTGCCAGCAGTTACGGGGGGGCCGTCCTGAACAATGAGCAGTTCTTC. The encoded protein is CASSYGGAVLNNEQFF.

V and J are TRBV7-9 and TRBJ2-5; D could derive from TRBD1 or TRBD2 (5 bases each). Germline V gene sequence: CDR1 SEHNR, CDR2 FQNEAQ (reference sequence). The CDR3 sequence is 12 residues long. The V end was cut by 5 bases, the J end by 5 bases, with 9 bases between. CDR3 region: CASSLREETQYF. CDR3 DNA sequence: TGTGCCAGCAGCCTCAGGGAGGAGACCCAGTACTTC.

This clonotype was detected many times. This chain links TRBV7-9 with TRBJ1-1; D is uncertain. The CDR3 loop spans 12 amino acids. Per germline, CDR1 SEHNR and CDR2 FQNEAQ (reference sequence). V lost 1 base and J 7 bases, leaving 7 bases between the germline ends. CDR3 sequence (DNA): TGTGCCAGCAGCTTAGGAGGGTATGAAGCTTTCTTT. It codes for CASSLGGYEAFF.

This rearrangement joins TRBV7-2 to TRBJ1-1, with 7 nucleotides matching TRBD1. Germline CDR1 and CDR2: SGHTA and FQGNSA. V lost 5 bases to trimming and J lost 7 bases; unmatched junction nucleotides: 13. This CDR3 has 15 residues. The CDR3 spells CASSRSPKDRLEAFF. CDR3 in DNA: TGTGCCAGCAGCCGATCGCCTAAGGACAGGCTTGAAGCTTTCTTT. The variable domain in full, with the rest retrieved from reference TRBV7-2 and TRBJ1-1, is GAGVSQSPSNKVTEKGKDVELRCDPISGHTALYWYRQSLGQGLEFLIYFQGNSAPDKSGLPSDRFSAERTGGSVSTLTIQRTQQEDSAVYLCASSRSPKDRLEAFFGQGTRLTVV.